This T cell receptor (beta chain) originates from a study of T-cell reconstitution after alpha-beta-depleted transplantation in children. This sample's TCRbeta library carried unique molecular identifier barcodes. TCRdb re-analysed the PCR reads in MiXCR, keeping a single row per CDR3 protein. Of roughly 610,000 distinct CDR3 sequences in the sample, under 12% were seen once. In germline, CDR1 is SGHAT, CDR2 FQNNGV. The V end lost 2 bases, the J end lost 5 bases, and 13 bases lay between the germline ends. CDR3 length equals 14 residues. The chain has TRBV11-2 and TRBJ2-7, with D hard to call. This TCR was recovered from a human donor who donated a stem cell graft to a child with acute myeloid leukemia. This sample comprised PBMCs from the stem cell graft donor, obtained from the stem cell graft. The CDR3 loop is CASSLITPDNEQYF. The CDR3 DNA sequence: TGTGCCAGCAGCTTAATCACCCCGGATAACGAGCAGTACTTC.